The 28 T cell receptor beta chains below were found in one sample sequenced in a study of CD8 T cells in ankylosing spondylitis (dated 2017 in TCRdb). The library was prepared using 5' RACE. Sequenced using an Illumina HiSeq 2500. TCRdb passed the public sequencing reads through fastp at Q25 and MiXCR, retaining productive beta sequences. A single entry per CDR3 protein holds the most common genes and DNA from its merged rows. Across this sample there are 300,000 to 400,000 distinct CDR3 sequences, with 20% to 25% seen only once. The ten largest clones capture about an eighth of the sample. The specimen sequenced was blood, either unsorted or a sorted T cell fraction (not recorded which). The source of these receptors is a male donor with ankylosing spondylitis or in good health (not recorded which).

This clonotype showed up just a few times. CDR3 residues: CSARDRGGSNYGYTF. The CDR3 DNA is TGCAGTGCTAGAGATCGGGGTGGCAGTAACTATGGCTACACCTTC. The chain is built from TRBV20-1 and TRBJ1-2; D is unresolved. V was pared by 0 bases and J by 1 base, with 12 bases between. The germline CDR1 and CDR2 sequences are DFQATT and SNEGSKA (reference sequence). The CDR3 is 15 residues long.

CDR3 residues: CASSLTAGGLADTQYF. Written as DNA, the CDR3 is TGTGCCAGCAGCTTAACCGCGGGGGGATTGGCAGATACGCAGTATTTT. This sequence joins TRBV7-3 and TRBJ2-3; 8 bases line up with TRBD2. V lost 0 bases, J lost 4 bases, and 6 bases stayed unmatched. Germline lookup yields CDR1 SGHTA and CDR2 FQGTGA. The CDR3 is made up of 16 amino acids.

The chain carries TRBV7-2 and TRBJ2-7; 8 bases line up with TRBD2. Per germline, CDR1 SGHTA and CDR2 FQGNSA. The V segment lost 1 base and the J segment 3 bases; nucleotides outside the gene matches: 5. This CDR3 is 15 amino acids long. In DNA, the CDR3 is TGTGCCAGCAGCTTAGGCACTAGCGGTTACTACGAGCAGTACTTC. It codes for CASSLGTSGYYEQYF.

This chain links TRBV12-3 or TRBV12-4 with TRBJ2-2; weak D call: TRBD1 (6 bases). CDR3 length: 17 residues. Trimming removed 3 bases at V and 0 bases at J, with 14 bases between. Here the CDR3 reads CASSFLMGAPNTGELFF. CDR3 nucleotides: TGTGCCAGCAGTTTTTTGATGGGGGCCCCGAACACCGGGGAGCTGTTTTTT.

V is TRBV20-1 and J is TRBJ2-1; 9 bases match TRBD1. The V and J ends lost 2 bases and 6 bases, in that order; junction bases with no gene match: 2. Germline CDR1 DFQATT, CDR2 SNEGSKA (reference sequence). The CDR3 has 13 residues. The DNA of the CDR3 is TGCAGTGCTAGAATGACAGGGGGCAATGAGCAGTTCTTC. Translating gives CSARMTGGNEQFF.

In this sample, this clonotype turned up a few times. This chain's CDR3 is CSARVDENTGELFF. CDR3 in DNA: TGCAGTGCTAGAGTGGACGAGAACACCGGGGAGCTGTTTTTT. The chain carries TRBV20-1 and TRBJ2-2; D gene uncertain. The germline V gene encodes CDR1 DFQATT and CDR2 SNEGSKA (reference sequence). V lost 1 base and J 1 base, leaving 7 bases between the germline ends. The length of the CDR3 is 14 residues.

CDR3 region: CSAPGQGNTEAFF. CDR3 DNA sequence: TGCAGTGCTCCGGGACAGGGCAACACTGAAGCTTTCTTT. This rearrangement joins TRBV20-1 to TRBJ1-1; 9 bases match TRBD1. The germline V gene has CDR1 DFQATT and CDR2 SNEGSKA (reference sequence). J lost 2 bases, V lost 5 bases, and 3 bases had no gene match. This CDR3 is built from 13 residues.

In its sample, this clonotype was seen a few times. The chain combines TRBV4-2 with TRBJ1-1; D call uncertain. CDR3 length: 13 residues. Germline V gene sequence: CDR1 LGHNA, CDR2 YNFKEQ. The germline V and J ends were trimmed by 8 bases and 3 bases, with 13 bases remaining between them. The CDR3 region is CASLDAPDTEAFF. As DNA, the CDR3 is TGTGCCAGCCTCGATGCCCCTGACACTGAAGCTTTCTTT.

The table lists this clonotype with a few counts. CDR3: CSASSRGSQYF. CDR3 nucleotide sequence: TGCAGTGCTAGCTCCCGGGGCTCCCAGTACTTC. The chain employs TRBV20-1 and TRBJ2-5; TRBD1 or TRBD2 may be the D gene (5 bases each). CDR1 is DFQATT, CDR2 SNEGSKA, per germline (reference sequence). V lost 3 bases and J lost 9, with 11 bases in between. This CDR3 has 11 residues.

This chain links TRBV12-3 or TRBV12-4 with TRBJ2-7; TRBD2 aligns across 14 bases. The CDR3 length is 17 residues. V shed 5 bases, J shed 6 bases, and the junction held 12 bases outside the gene matches. The CDR3 DNA sequence: TGTGCCAGCAGTCACGGACTAGCGGGGGGCGGGAGGGGCGAGCAGTACTTC. Protein: CASSHGLAGGGRGEQYF.

The CDR3 spells CASSPPEYEQYF. Written as DNA, the CDR3 is TGTGCCAGCTCACCACCGGAATACGAGCAGTACTTC. V and J are TRBV18 and TRBJ2-7; D unclear. Per germline, CDR1 KGHSH and CDR2 LQKENI. There are 12 residues in the CDR3. Trimming stripped 0 bases from V and 4 bases from J, with 4 bases between.

This clonotype was seen only a few times. The chain recombines TRBV10-3 with TRBJ2-3; D is ambiguous. The V gene's germline CDR1 is ENHRY and CDR2 SYGVKD. The V gene lost 6 bases and the J gene lost 6 bases, with 10 bases spanning the gap. The CDR3 length is 12 residues. The CDR3 DNA reads TGTGCCATCAGGACTCTGTCTGATACGCAGTATTTT. This translates into CAIRTLSDTQYF.

Only a few counts were recorded for this clonotype. J is TRBJ2-5 and V is TRBV5-6; 8 nucleotides agree with TRBD2. This CDR3 comprises 15 residues. Losses at the gene ends were 2 bases for V and 3 bases for J; bases not matched to a gene: 6. Germline assignment: CDR1 SGHDT and CDR2 YYEEEE. Here the CDR3 DNA reads TGTGCCAGCAGCTTACTACTAGCGGAAAAAGAGACCCAGTACTTC. It encodes CASSLLLAEKETQYF.

The chain has TRBV6-6 and TRBJ2-1, with D tentatively TRBD2 (6 bases). This CDR3 is 13 amino acids long. In germline, CDR1 is MNHNY, CDR2 SVGAGI (reference sequence). The ends were cut back, 0 bases at V and 10 bases at J, with 10 bases in the middle. The CDR3 DNA sequence: TGTGCCAGCAGTTACTCCTCTAGCGCCGAGCAGTTCTTC. Translation gives CASSYSSSAEQFF.

This clonotype was counted between two and nine times. The V call is TRBV7-8, the J call TRBJ2-3; D is perhaps TRBD2 (5 bases). V was cut by 3 bases and J by 1 base, with 11 bases left in between. The CDR3 has 15 residues. Germline V gives CDR1 SGHVS, CDR2 FQNEAQ. In nucleotides, the CDR3 is TGTGCCAGCAGCTTCTCTGCGGGTGGCACAGATACGCAGTATTTT. Translated: CASSFSAGGTDTQYF.

This clonotype was counted between two and nine times. This chain uses TRBV9 with TRBJ2-5; D might be TRBD2 (5 bases). Germline CDR1 and CDR2: SGDLS and YYNGEE. Trimming removed 4 bases at V and 5 bases at J, with 12 bases between. This CDR3 has 13 residues. The CDR3: CASSPPRRETQYF. CDR3 nucleotides: TGTGCCAGCAGCCCCCCTAGGAGGGAGACCCAGTACTTC.

At least ten counts were recorded for this clonotype. The gene calls are TRBV10-3 and TRBJ1-3; D is unresolved. Between the trimmed V and J ends, which lost 1 base and 3 bases, there was a span of 7 bases. Germline assignment: CDR1 ENHRY and CDR2 SYGVKD. This CDR3 has 14 residues. The CDR3 region is CAISELQFGNTIYF. In DNA, the CDR3 is TGTGCCATCAGTGAGTTACAGTTTGGAAACACCATATATTTT.

Here the CDR3 DNA reads TGTGCCAGCAGCGCCGCAGGACGGAACCAAGAGACCCAGTACTTC. Encoded protein: CASSAAGRNQETQYF. The chain couples TRBV7-9 to TRBJ2-5; the D is unclear. V was clipped by 5 bases and J by 0 bases, with 13 bases between them. CDR3 length: 15 amino acids. CDR1 and CDR2 from the germline V gene are SEHNR and FQNEAQ (reference sequence).

The J gene is TRBJ1-1, the V gene TRBV3-1; 8 nucleotides match TRBD1. The length of the CDR3 is 12 residues. Germline CDR1 reads LGHDT; CDR2 reads YNNKEL (reference sequence). J lost 10 bases, V lost 4 bases, and 5 bases had no gene match. The CDR3 DNA is TGTGCCAGCAGCCCACCAACAGGGGGAGCTTTCTTT. Translation gives CASSPPTGGAFF.

The rearrangement joins TRBV7-9 to TRBJ2-1; a weak D match, TRBD1 (6 bases). Per germline, CDR1 SEHNR and CDR2 FQNEAQ (reference sequence). Trimming took 5 bases from V and 2 from J, leaving 13 bases between them. The CDR3 extends over 15 amino acids. Here the CDR3 reads CASSLMTGTYNEQFF. CDR3 sequence (DNA): TGTGCCAGCAGCCTGATGACAGGTACCTACAATGAGCAGTTCTTC.

This chain uses TRBV7-9 with TRBJ2-4; D unresolved. The CDR3 runs 14 residues. The V gene's germline CDR1 is SEHNR and CDR2 FQNEAQ (reference sequence). The V and J ends lost 2 bases and 5 bases respectively, with 10 bases between them. The DNA of the CDR3 is TGTGCCAGCAGCTTACTGGGCACCCAAAACATTCAGTACTTC. Translated, it gives CASSLLGTQNIQYF.

The chain couples TRBV28 to TRBJ2-7; TRBD1 aligns across 7 bases. Looked up from germline, CDR1 is MDHEN and CDR2 is SYDVKM. This CDR3 has 13 amino acids. V lost 3 bases, J lost 7 bases, and 6 bases stayed unmatched. The CDR3, as DNA: TGTGCCAGCAGTTTGTCGACAGGGTGGGAGCAGTACTTC. It translates to CASSLSTGWEQYF.

The chain has TRBV12-3 or TRBV12-4 and TRBJ2-3; D is unclear. Trimming shortened V by 4 bases and J by 5 bases, and 4 bases separated the two germline ends. The CDR3 is 11 residues long. CDR3 loop: CASSYQDTQYF. CDR3 nucleotide sequence: TGTGCCAGCAGTTACCAAGATACGCAGTATTTT.

This clonotype was seen only a few times. The chain links TRBV2 to TRBJ2-5; TRBD1 might be the D (5 bases). This CDR3 comprises 13 residues. The V end was cut by 4 bases, the J end by 5 bases, with 11 bases between. Per germline, CDR1 SNHLY and CDR2 FYNNEI. Here the CDR3 reads CASSGAGLETQYF. The CDR3 DNA reads as TGTGCCAGCAGTGGGGCAGGGCTCGAGACCCAGTACTTC.

The gene calls are TRBV28 and TRBJ1-3; D unclear. The germline gives CDR1 MDHEN, CDR2 SYDVKM. Trimming pared 5 bases from V and 0 bases from J, leaving 8 bases between. This CDR3 region has 14 residues. CDR3 amino acids: CASSPRSSGNTIYF. The CDR3 DNA reads TGTGCCAGCAGTCCCAGGAGCTCTGGAAACACCATATATTTT.

This sequence joins TRBV28 and TRBJ2-7; 8 bases align to TRBD2. The germline V gene encodes CDR1 MDHEN and CDR2 SYDVKM. The CDR3 has 14 residues. After removal of 2 bases from V and 3 bases from J, the junction contained 3 bases not matched to a gene. In DNA, the CDR3 is TGTGCCAGCAGTTTAAGCGGGGGATACTACGAGCAGTACTTC. It encodes CASSLSGGYYEQYF.

This clonotype was observed a handful of times. In DNA form, the CDR3 reads TGCGCCAGCAGTCAGGACCCAGGAAACTACTACGAGCAGTACTTC. It specifies CASSQDPGNYYEQYF. The chain has TRBV5-1 and TRBJ2-7; no firm D call. Trimming took 5 bases from V and 3 from J, leaving 18 bases between them. This CDR3 comprises 15 residues. Germline V gene sequence: CDR1 SGHRS, CDR2 YFSETQ.

This clonotype was counted many times. V gene TRBV10-2 combines with J gene TRBJ2-2, with 8 bases fitting TRBD2. Germline V gene lookup returns CDR1 WSHSY and CDR2 SAAADI. The CDR3 loop spans 16 amino acids. V was clipped by 10 bases and J by 3 bases; unmatched bases: 13. The CDR3 protein is CATLPSSGAYTGELFF. CDR3 in DNA: TGCGCCACCCTCCCCAGTAGCGGGGCCTACACCGGGGAGCTGTTTTTT.